Shown below are 15 T cell receptor beta chains from a single sample sequenced in a study of cytomegalovirus exposure and HLA in healthy donors (dated by TCRdb to the late 2010s). To prepare the library, the immunoSEQ multiplex PCR assay was applied. TCRdb limited this immuneACCESS table to in-frame rearrangements with V and J called. A share of clones is missing; checked studies link under half to unresolved V genes, and the rest is unexplained. The sample records about 72,000 clones, less than 95% of which are singletons. Roughly 2% of the sample rests with the top ten. Sequenced input: PBMCs. Receptors were obtained from a woman between 18 and 29 years old in good health and CMV-seropositive.

The CDR3 DNA reads TGTGCCAGCAGTCCGGGACTAGCGGGATTCTACGAGCAGTACTTC. This gives the protein CASSPGLAGFYEQYF. The chain has TRBV7-9 and TRBJ2-7; 13 bases agree with TRBD2. Germline CDR1 reads SEHNR; CDR2 reads FQNEAQ (reference sequence). J was trimmed by 3 bases and V by 6 bases; bases with no gene match: 5. The CDR3 is made up of 15 amino acids. Combining the CDR3 with reference TRBV7-9 and TRBJ2-7 gives the whole variable domain DTGVSQNPRHKITKRGQNVTFRCDPISEHNRLYWYRQTLGQGPEFLTYFQNEAQLEKSRLLSDRFSAERPKGSFSTLEIQRTEQGDSAMYLCASSPGLAGFYEQYFGPGTRLTVT.

The chain recombines TRBV30 with TRBJ1-4, with D maybe TRBD1 (5 bases). The length of the CDR3 is 13 residues. CDR1 GTSNPN and CDR2 SVGIG come from the germline V gene (reference sequence). The V and J ends lost 4 bases and 7 bases respectively, with 13 bases between them. The CDR3: CAWNGASLEKLFF. The CDR3 DNA is TGTGCCTGGAATGGGGCCTCCCTTGAAAAACTGTTTTTT.

As concerns this clone: At one of its ends the junction is not consistent with the germline gene, which may arise from a read error. The J gene is TRBJ2-1, the V gene TRBV7-7; TRBD2 aligns across 8 bases. The CDR3 spans 15 residues. From germline, CDR1 is SSHAT and CDR2 FNYEAQ (reference sequence). CDR3 DNA sequence: TGTGCTAGCAGCCCGGGAGGGAACTCCTACAATGAGCAGTTCTTC. It yields the protein CASSPGGNSYNEQFF.

The chain links TRBV6-5 to TRBJ2-5, with 8 bases lining up with TRBD2. Looked up from germline, CDR1 is MNHEY and CDR2 is SVGAGI. V was clipped by 2 bases and J by 7 bases; unmatched bases: 12. This CDR3 has 16 amino acids. The CDR3 coding sequence is TGTGCCAGCAGTTACGAAGCGGGGGCCACTGAGGGGACCCAGTACTTC. Residues: CASSYEAGATEGTQYF.

The genes are TRBV30 and TRBJ1-2; D uncertain. The V end lost 3 bases, the J end lost 2 bases, and 7 bases lay between the germline ends. Germline V gene lookup returns CDR1 GTSNPN and CDR2 SVGIG (reference sequence). The CDR3 sequence is 12 residues long. The CDR3 DNA sequence: TGTGCCTGGAGCGACGGGAACTATGGCTACACCTTC. This codes for CAWSDGNYGYTF.

The chain employs TRBV4-2 and TRBJ2-3; TRBD2 matches at 9 bases. The ends lost 4 bases at V and 1 base at J; junction bases unmatched: 6. The V gene's germline CDR1 is LGHNA and CDR2 YNFKEQ. The CDR3 covers 16 residues. CDR3: CASSPGPSGGTDTQYF. The CDR3 nucleotides read TGTGCCAGCAGCCCCGGCCCTAGCGGGGGCACAGATACGCAGTATTTT.

The chain is built from TRBV29-1 and TRBJ1-1, with D possibly TRBD1 on 5 matching bases. The germline gives CDR1 SQVTM, CDR2 ANQGSEA. The CDR3 loop spans 12 amino acids. Trimming removed 3 bases from V and 7 bases from J, with 12 bases in between. CDR3 DNA: TGCAGCGTTGAGTCAGCGGGGCTTGAAGCTTTCTTT. This sequence encodes CSVESAGLEAFF. Filled out from reference TRBV29-1 and TRBJ1-1, the complete variable domain reads SAVISQKPSRDICQRGTSLTIQCQVDSQVTMMFWYRQQPGQSLTLIATANQGSEATYESGFVIDKFPISRPNLTFSTLTVSNMSPEDSSIYLCSVESAGLEAFFGQGTRLTVV.

The V gene is TRBV10-1, the J gene TRBJ2-5; 12 nucleotides agree with TRBD2. Germline V lookup: CDR1 WNHNN, CDR2 SYGVQD (reference sequence). The V gene end was trimmed by 10 bases and the J gene end by 4 bases; junction bases not matched to a gene: 4. The CDR3 is made up of 13 amino acids. The CDR3 nucleotides are TGCGCCACTTCGACTAGCGGGGGAGAGACCCAGTACTTC. This encodes CATSTSGGETQYF.

V gene TRBV4-1 combines with J gene TRBJ1-4, with 7 bases fitting TRBD1. Per germline, CDR1 MGHRA and CDR2 YSYEKL. The V and J ends lost 3 bases and 8 bases, in that order; junction bases with no gene match: 9. This CDR3 region has 15 residues. This chain's CDR3 is CASSQRDREVEKLFF. The DNA of the CDR3 is TGCGCCAGCAGCCAGAGAGACAGGGAAGTCGAAAAACTGTTTTTT.

The genes are TRBV29-1 and TRBJ2-5, with D tentatively TRBD1 (6 bases). The germline V and J ends were trimmed by 4 bases and 5 bases, with 11 bases remaining between them. CDR3 length: 12 residues. Germline loops: CDR1 SQVTM, CDR2 ANQGSEA. In nucleotides, the CDR3 is TGCAGCGTTGGTGCAGGGGCGGAGACCCAGTACTTC. This encodes CSVGAGAETQYF.

The CDR3, as DNA: TGTGCCAGCAGCCCGCGACCGGGAGAGACCCAGTACTTC. Translated, it gives CASSPRPGETQYF. The rearrangement links TRBV7-9 to TRBJ2-5; D is unresolved. The germline V gene encodes CDR1 SEHNR and CDR2 FQNEAQ (reference sequence). This CDR3 spans 13 amino acids. Between the trimmed V and J ends, which lost 5 bases and 4 bases, there was a span of 11 bases.

This rearrangement joins TRBV5-4 to TRBJ2-5, with D possibly matching TRBD2 (5 bases). The V end was cut by 6 bases, the J end by 2 bases, with 17 bases between. This CDR3 has 15 amino acids. Germline V gene data show CDR1 as SGHNT and CDR2 as YYREEE (reference sequence). CDR3 loop: CASNTPGNKQETQYF. In DNA, the CDR3 is TGTGCCAGCAACACTCCGGGGAACAAACAAGAGACCCAGTACTTC. Using reference TRBV5-4 and TRBJ2-5 for the parts outside the CDR3, the full variable domain is ETGVTQSPTHLIKTRGQQVTLRCSSQSGHNTVSWYQQALGQGPQFIFQYYREEENGRGNFPPRFSGLQFPNYSSELNVNALELDDSALYLCASNTPGNKQETQYFGPGTRLLVL.

The gene calls are TRBV30 and TRBJ1-2; D unclear. Germline CDR1 GTSNPN, CDR2 SVGIG (reference sequence). This CDR3 comprises 14 residues. Trimming removed 2 bases at V and 7 bases at J, with 17 bases between. Here the CDR3 reads CAWSFSSGMGGYTF. The CDR3 DNA is TGTGCCTGGAGTTTTTCCTCGGGTATGGGTGGCTACACCTTC.

This chain links TRBV4-1 with TRBJ1-5; D is perhaps TRBD1 (6 bases). CDR1 and CDR2 (germline): MGHRA, YSYEKL. CDR3 size: 15 residues. V dropped 3 bases and J dropped 0 bases, with 9 bases sitting between them. In DNA, the CDR3 is TGCGCCAGCAGCCAGACAGGTAATAGCAATCAGCCCCAGCATTTT. Amino acid sequence: CASSQTGNSNQPQHF.

V gene TRBV6-6 combines with J gene TRBJ1-6, with a possible D match to TRBD1 (5 bases). The CDR3 extends over 14 amino acids. Germline-derived CDR1 and CDR2 are MNHNY and SVGAGI (reference sequence). With 8 bases removed from V and 7 bases from J, the gap between germline ends came to 15 bases. CDR3 loop: CASGTRQNNSPLHF. DNA for the CDR3: TGTGCCAGCGGAACCCGACAGAACAATTCACCCCTCCACTTT.